A single sample gave rise to the 31 T cell receptor beta chains below, sequenced in a study of T-cell reconstitution after alpha-beta-depleted transplantation in children. As it was prepared, the TCRbeta library received unique molecular identifiers. TCRdb reprocessed the PCR reads with MiXCR, giving one entry per CDR3 protein. The sample yields about 240,000 distinct CDR3 sequences, about 12% seen once. The sample in question was PBMCs from the stem cell graft donor, obtained from the stem cell graft. The source is a human donor who donated a stem cell graft to a child with acute lymphoblastic leukemia.

The rearrangement joins TRBV5-1 to TRBJ2-1; D might be TRBD1 (5 bases). The CDR3 has 15 residues. Per germline, CDR1 SGHRS and CDR2 YFSETQ. V lost 6 bases and J 1 base, leaving 14 bases between the germline ends. The CDR3 sequence is CASTQGTTSYNEQFF. DNA of the CDR3: TGCGCCAGCACCCAGGGCACTACTTCCTACAATGAGCAGTTCTTC. Full variable domain (rest looked up from reference TRBV5-1 and TRBJ2-1): KAGVTQTPRYLIKTRGQQVTLSCSPISGHRSVSWYQQTPGQGLQFLFEYFSETQRNKGNFPGRFSGRQFSNSRSEMNVSTLELGDSALYLCASTQGTTSYNEQFFGPGTRLTVL.

There are many counts of this clonotype. The chain uses TRBV7-2 and TRBJ1-1; 7 bases are a match to TRBD1. Germline V gene lookup returns CDR1 SGHTA and CDR2 FQGNSA. CDR3 length: 15 residues. V was clipped by 5 bases and J by 5 bases; unmatched bases: 11. The CDR3 spells CASSEQGHEMTEAFF. Written as DNA, the CDR3 is TGTGCCAGCAGCGAACAGGGGCACGAGATGACTGAAGCTTTCTTT. Using reference TRBV7-2 and TRBJ1-1 for the parts outside the CDR3, the full variable domain is GAGVSQSPSNKVTEKGKDVELRCDPISGHTALYWYRQSLGQGLEFLIYFQGNSAPDKSGLPSDRFSAERTGGSVSTLTIQRTQQEDSAVYLCASSEQGHEMTEAFFGQGTRLTVV.

Ten or more counts support this clonotype. The chain couples TRBV7-9 to TRBJ2-5, with 7 bases identical to TRBD1. The ends lost 2 bases at V and 6 bases at J; junction bases unmatched: 6. The CDR3 consists of 14 residues. Germline CDR1 and CDR2: SEHNR and FQNEAQ (reference sequence). CDR3 in amino acids: CASSLSRDRQTQYF. The CDR3 coding sequence is TGTGCCAGCAGCTTATCCCGGGACAGACAGACCCAGTACTTC.

This clonotype was observed many times. CDR3 nucleotide sequence: TGCAGTGCTAGAGACGGAGGGGGCGAGCAGTACTTC. It codes for CSARDGGGEQYF. This chain joins TRBV20-1 and TRBJ2-7; D might be TRBD1 or TRBD2, each matching 6 bases. Germline-derived CDR1 and CDR2 are DFQATT and SNEGSKA (reference sequence). This CDR3 region has 12 residues. The V and J ends lost 0 bases and 6 bases respectively, with 9 bases between them.

This clonotype was counted ten times or more. The chain carries TRBV5-1 and TRBJ1-5, with 7 bases fitting TRBD1. V lost 4 bases and J lost 5; bases outside the gene matches: 6. Germline values: CDR1 SGHRS, CDR2 YFSETQ. The CDR3 has 14 amino acids. CDR3 in DNA: TGCGCCAGCAGCGACAGGGTTAAGGATCAGCCCCAGCATTTT. This sequence encodes CASSDRVKDQPQHF.

This clonotype has ten or more counts. This chain connects TRBV4-3 to TRBJ2-7, with TRBD1 matching 9 bases. This CDR3 is 15 amino acids long. The junction had 6 bases not matched to a gene; V was cut back by 0 bases and J by 6 bases. Germline V gene data show CDR1 as LGHNA and CDR2 as YSLEER. The CDR3 is CASSQDRDRVAEQYF. Here the CDR3 DNA reads TGCGCCAGCAGCCAAGATCGGGACAGGGTTGCCGAGCAGTACTTC.

This clonotype was counted at least ten times. The chain is built from TRBV9 and TRBJ1-6; TRBD1 might be the D (6 bases). This CDR3 spans 13 amino acids. V lost 6 bases, J lost 7 bases, and 11 bases lay in between. Germline-derived CDR1 and CDR2 are SGDLS and YYNGEE. Here the CDR3 DNA reads TGTGCCAGCAATAGGGGGGTAAATTCACCCCTCCACTTT. Translating gives CASNRGVNSPLHF.

This clonotype was picked up many times. V is TRBV9 and J is TRBJ2-3, with D uncertain. Germline loops: CDR1 SGDLS, CDR2 YYNGEE. CDR3 size: 13 residues. The V and J ends lost 1 base and 4 bases respectively, with 7 bases between them. This CDR3 is CASSVQVSDTQYF. CDR3 DNA: TGTGCCAGCAGCGTACAGGTATCAGATACGCAGTATTTT.

The sample holds many counts of this clonotype. CDR3 bases: TGTGCCAGCAGTGCCCAAACGGGGCCCCACGAGCAGTACTTC. Translated, it gives CASSAQTGPHEQYF. The chain is built from TRBV6-1 and TRBJ2-7; TRBD1 or TRBD2 may be the D gene (5 bases each). V dropped 4 bases and J dropped 5 bases, with 15 bases sitting between them. The germline CDR1 and CDR2 sequences are MNHNS and SASEGT. This CDR3 region has 14 residues.

The V call is TRBV5-1, the J call TRBJ2-1; 9 bases agree with TRBD1. V gave up 9 bases and J gave up 5 bases; unmatched junction bases: 18. The V gene's germline CDR1 is SGHRS and CDR2 YFSETQ. This CDR3 contains 17 residues. As DNA, the CDR3 is TGCGCCACCAAGAGATACTCCGGGACAGGGTCCGACAATGAGCAGTTCTTC. Its protein is CATKRYSGTGSDNEQFF. Filled out from reference TRBV5-1 and TRBJ2-1, the complete variable domain reads KAGVTQTPRYLIKTRGQQVTLSCSPISGHRSVSWYQQTPGQGLQFLFEYFSETQRNKGNFPGRFSGRQFSNSRSEMNVSTLELGDSALYLCATKRYSGTGSDNEQFFGPGTRLTVL.

This clonotype was seen many times. The CDR3 nucleotides read TGTGCCAGCAGTGCATGGACAGGCCCGAATGAAAAACTGTTTTTT. This encodes CASSAWTGPNEKLFF. The rearrangement links TRBV28 to TRBJ1-4, with TRBD1 matching over 7 bases. The CDR3 length is 15 residues. The germline CDR1 and CDR2 sequences are MDHEN and SYDVKM. Trimming cost V 5 bases and J 5 bases; bases outside gene matches: 8.

The rearrangement uses TRBV4-3 and TRBJ2-1; TRBD2 matches 7 bases. The CDR3 spans 15 residues. CDR1 is LGHNA and CDR2 is YSLEER in the germline V gene. After removal of 1 base from V and 2 bases from J, the junction contained 2 bases not matched to a gene. The CDR3 nucleotides are TGCGCCAGCAGCCAAGGTCTAGCGGCCTACAATGAGCAGTTCTTC. Translation gives CASSQGLAAYNEQFF.

Many counts were recorded for this clonotype. The genes are TRBV6-1 and TRBJ1-5; 7 bases are shared with TRBD1. The germline CDR1 and CDR2 sequences are MNHNS and SASEGT. The V gene end was trimmed by 9 bases and the J gene end by 3 bases; junction bases not matched to a gene: 17. The CDR3 loop spans 17 amino acids. The CDR3, as DNA: TGTGCCAGTTTTTATCAGGGGAGACAGGGTGTCAATCAGCCCCAGCATTTT. It yields the protein CASFYQGRQGVNQPQHF.

V usage is TRBV20-1 and J usage is TRBJ1-4; a possible D gene is TRBD1 (5 bases). The germline gives CDR1 DFQATT, CDR2 SNEGSKA (reference sequence). The ends were cut back, 0 bases at V and 5 bases at J, with 16 bases in the middle. This CDR3 contains 16 residues. The CDR3 bases are TGCAGTGCTAGAGATCCTTGGGGCAGGAGCAATGAAAAACTGTTTTTT. Translated, it gives CSARDPWGRSNEKLFF.

Only a few counts were recorded for this clonotype. This chain links TRBV7-2 with TRBJ2-7; D may be TRBD1 (5 bases). This CDR3 comprises 12 residues. The V end lost 5 bases, the J end lost 3 bases, and 8 bases lay between the germline ends. The V gene's germline CDR1 is SGHTA and CDR2 FQGNSA. The CDR3 coding sequence is TGTGCCAGCAGCATGGACAACTACGAGCAGTACTTC. It translates to CASSMDNYEQYF.

This clonotype was recorded many times. The chain combines TRBV10-3 with TRBJ2-7, with 11 bases fitting TRBD2. The V gene's germline CDR1 is ENHRY and CDR2 SYGVKD. The CDR3 extends over 15 amino acids. V lost 6 bases and J lost 4; bases outside the gene matches: 8. CDR3 sequence reads: CAISQTSGTSYEQYF. The CDR3 coding sequence is TGTGCCATCAGCCAGACTAGCGGGACGTCGTACGAGCAGTACTTC.

This clonotype has a handful of counts. The chain couples TRBV30 to TRBJ2-1; D is unclear. The CDR3 consists of 11 residues. Germline CDR1 reads GTSNPN; CDR2 reads SVGIG (reference sequence). The germline V and J ends were trimmed by 4 bases and 4 bases, with 5 bases remaining between them. The CDR3 sequence: CAWKGYNEQFF. CDR3 nucleotides: TGTGCCTGGAAGGGTTACAATGAGCAGTTCTTC. Full variable domain (outside the CDR3, taken from reference TRBV30 and TRBJ2-1): SQTIHQWPATLVQPVGSPLSLECTVEGTSNPNLYWYRQAAGRGLQLLFYSVGIGQISSEVPQNLSASRPQDRQFILSSKKLLLSDSGFYLCAWKGYNEQFFGPGTRLTVL.

The table lists this clonotype with many counts. The chain carries TRBV29-1 and TRBJ1-1; no clear D. Germline assignment: CDR1 SQVTM and CDR2 ANQGSEA. V was pared by 6 bases and J by 3 bases, with 11 bases between. There are 12 residues in the CDR3. As DNA, the CDR3 is TGCAGCGTCGGAGAAGAGGACACTGAAGCTTTCTTT. As protein: CSVGEEDTEAFF.

This clonotype has at least ten counts. The J gene is TRBJ2-4, the V gene TRBV20-1; D gene ambiguous. Germline V gene lookup returns CDR1 DFQATT and CDR2 SNEGSKA (reference sequence). V lost 4 bases, J lost 3 bases, and 13 bases lay in between. The CDR3 runs to 14 residues. CDR3 DNA: TGCAGTGCTAACGACCTCTTGGGCAAAAACATTCAGTACTTC. It encodes CSANDLLGKNIQYF.

The CDR3 loop is CSARDKSGGGNQPQHF. CDR3 nucleotides: TGCAGTGCTAGAGATAAGTCCGGGGGCGGAAATCAGCCCCAGCATTTT. V gene TRBV20-1 combines with J gene TRBJ1-5, with D possibly matching TRBD1 (6 bases). Per the germline V gene, CDR1 is DFQATT and CDR2 is SNEGSKA (reference sequence). V dropped 0 bases and J dropped 4 bases, with 16 bases sitting between them. This CDR3 is built from 16 residues.

This clonotype was recorded many times. The chain recombines TRBV6-2 or TRBV6-3 with TRBJ1-6, with D maybe TRBD1 (5 bases). This CDR3 has 14 residues. The germline CDR1 and CDR2 sequences are MNHEY and SVGEGT. V shed 4 bases and J shed 7 bases, with 11 bases lying between them. The CDR3 spells CASSFVRENSPLHF. CDR3 bases: TGTGCCAGCAGTTTCGTCAGGGAAAATTCACCCCTCCACTTT.

This clonotype occurred many times. The J gene is TRBJ2-2, the V gene TRBV7-2; D uncertain. The germline V and J ends were trimmed by 5 bases and 7 bases, with 14 bases remaining between them. The CDR3 runs 14 residues. Germline V gives CDR1 SGHTA, CDR2 FQGNSA. CDR3 sequence reads: CASSLRRTNGELFF. The CDR3 DNA follows: TGTGCCAGCAGCCTCCGAAGGACGAACGGGGAGCTGTTTTTT.

At least ten counts were recorded for this clonotype. The genes are TRBV7-9 and TRBJ1-1; D remains ambiguous. The CDR3 loop spans 12 amino acids. From germline, CDR1 is SEHNR and CDR2 FQNEAQ (reference sequence). Deletions cut 5 bases from V and 3 bases from J, with 7 bases between. The CDR3 DNA is TGTGCCAGCAGCCCCTGGGACACTGAAGCTTTCTTT. It specifies CASSPWDTEAFF.

Many counts were recorded for this clonotype. This chain uses TRBV29-1 with TRBJ1-4; D is unclear. The V end was cut by 0 bases, the J end by 8 bases, with 16 bases between. Germline-derived CDR1 and CDR2 are SQVTM and ANQGSEA. The CDR3 totals 15 residues. This chain's CDR3 is CSVEDPYRRGEKLFF. The CDR3 region has the DNA TGCAGCGTTGAAGACCCTTACCGTCGAGGGGAAAAACTGTTTTTT.

Many counts were recorded for this clonotype. The chain couples TRBV4-3 to TRBJ2-3; D may correspond to TRBD1 or TRBD2 (5 bases each). The CDR3 extends over 16 amino acids. Trimming removed 0 bases from V and 3 bases from J, with 13 bases in between. CDR1 is LGHNA and CDR2 is YSLEER in the germline V gene. CDR3 amino acids: CASSQDGGRGTDTQYF. The CDR3 region has the DNA TGCGCCAGCAGCCAAGATGGGGGTCGGGGTACAGATACGCAGTATTTT.

This clonotype was picked up many times. CDR3 protein: CASSLALGGLGDTQYF. The CDR3 DNA sequence: TGCGCCAGCAGCCTTGCCTTGGGGGGCCTCGGAGATACGCAGTATTTT. V usage is TRBV5-1 and J usage is TRBJ2-3, with D perhaps being TRBD1 or TRBD2 (6 bases each). CDR1 and CDR2 from the germline V gene are SGHRS and YFSETQ. This CDR3 is built from 16 residues. The V end was cut by 4 bases, the J end by 5 bases, with 20 bases between.

With regard to this clonotype: A much larger clone is a single base away; this may be a read error. The chain couples TRBV28 to TRBJ2-3; TRBD1 agrees at 9 bases. The CDR3 loop spans 13 amino acids. The germline V gene encodes CDR1 MDHEN and CDR2 SYDVKM. Unmatched junction bases numbered 4, after V lost 7 bases and J lost 5 bases. CDR3 nucleotide sequence: TGTGCCAGCACCGGACAGGGGAAAGATACGCAGTATTTT. It translates to CASTGQGKDTQYF.

Ten or more counts support this clonotype. The genes are TRBV11-2 and TRBJ1-1; D is possibly TRBD1 (5 bases). Trimming took off 5 bases at V and 3 bases at J, with 13 bases between the two ends. The CDR3 extends over 14 amino acids. The germline V gene has CDR1 SGHAT and CDR2 FQNNGV. The CDR3 is CASSHQGRHTEAFF. As DNA, the CDR3 is TGTGCCAGCAGCCATCAGGGTCGACACACTGAAGCTTTCTTT.

The sample holds many counts of this clonotype. This chain joins TRBV20-1 and TRBJ1-3; no firm D call. The CDR3 loop spans 15 amino acids. The germline CDR1 and CDR2 sequences are DFQATT and SNEGSKA (reference sequence). Trimming pared 6 bases from V and 3 bases from J, leaving 18 bases between. CDR3 coding DNA: TGCAGTGCCCGCGCCTGGGGTTCGGTTGGAAACACCATATATTTT. Amino acids: CSARAWGSVGNTIYF.

This clonotype was observed many times. V is TRBV5-1 and J is TRBJ1-4; a possible D gene is TRBD1 (6 bases). The CDR3 covers 15 residues. Trimming took off 1 base at V and 4 bases at J, with 11 bases between the two ends. Germline CDR1 is SGHRS and CDR2 is YFSETQ. This CDR3 reads CASSLMRGDNEKLFF. CDR3 DNA sequence: TGCGCCAGCAGCTTGATGAGGGGGGATAATGAAAAACTGTTTTTT.

This clonotype was found many times. The chain is built from TRBV9 and TRBJ2-6, with 12 bases that match TRBD1. Trimming cost V 5 bases and J 2 bases; bases outside gene matches: 8. The CDR3 is 18 residues long. Germline CDR1 is SGDLS and CDR2 is YYNGEE. The CDR3 DNA is TGTGCCAGCAGTCTTCCGGGACAGGGGGCGGCTGGGGCCAACGTCCTGACTTTC. It encodes CASSLPGQGAAGANVLTF. Complete variable domain (other parts from reference TRBV9 and TRBJ2-6): DSGVTQTPKHLITATGQRVTLRCSPRSGDLSVYWYQQSLDQGLQFLIQYYNGEERAKGNILERFSAQQFPDLHSELNLSSLELGDSALYFCASSLPGQGAAGANVLTFGAGSRLTVL.